This T cell receptor (beta chain) was found in a study of T cell responses to AZD1222 COVID-19 vaccine. Notes on the study in general: Seropositive status at baseline applied to only a handful of AZD1222 recipients. No repertoire was sampled before or during the peak T cell response, only after it. The study found vaccine-associated CD4 TCRs spanning spike, dominant at 160-218 and 743-854. There were mostly white British donors and more females than males, and clonal diversity was possibly underestimated.

The CDR3 extends over 16 amino acids. V lost 1 base and J lost 4, with 14 bases in between. Germline loops: CDR1 MGHDK, CDR2 SYGVNS. With respect to this clone: The antigen is not known.

Using immunoSEQ multiplex PCR, the repertoire was profiled, and TCRdb retains in-frame clones only, with some absent. Here the sample spans 85,000 to 130,000 clones, over 75% being singletons. The chain recombines TRBV25-1 with TRBJ1-5, with a weak D call TRBD1 (6 bases). This clonotype was sampled from an adult in good health. The sample in question was peripheral blood, obtained on day 0 of AZD1222 vaccination. The DNA for the CDR3 is TGTGCCAGCAGTGAATCTGAAGGGGGGAGGAATCAGCCCCAGCATTTT. Protein sequence: CASSESEGGRNQPQHF.